This TCR beta chain was captured by sequencing in a study of Graves' ophthalmopathy and Graves' hyperthyroidism. Note on this clonotype: As yet, its antigen is unknown.

Investigators amplified TCR beta CDR3 regions from RNA transcripts. An initial RT-PCR round employing HTBI primers preceded a second-round multiplex PCR. TCRdb independently ran MiXCR on the multiplex PCR reads; one entry per CDR3 protein. The data show over a million distinct CDR3 sequences, about 38% seen once. Between the trimmed V and J ends, which lost 6 bases and 2 bases, there was a span of 14 bases. The CDR3 length is 13 residues. Germline values: CDR1 DFQATT, CDR2 SNEGSKA (reference sequence). Aged 18 to 65, hyperthyroidism patients had been newly diagnosed, with under 2 months' duration. If patients had other autoimmune diseases, uncontrolled infections, pregnancy or lactation, they were excluded. Study findings and constraints: As the model predicted ophthalmopathy progression, it achieved a sensitivity of about 71% and a specificity of 72.22%. The authors also found most expanded thyroid clonotypes above 0.001 frequency in blood.

The sequence was collected from an adult man with Graves' hyperthyroidism. This sequence joins TRBV20-1 and TRBJ2-7; D gene ambiguous. The sequencing input was peripheral blood or thyroid tissue (not recorded which). CDR3 loop: CSAEATGTYEQYF. The CDR3 DNA reads TGCAGTGCAGAAGCGACTGGAACCTACGAGCAGTACTTC.